These T cell receptor beta chains were read from a single sample in a study of CD8+CD57+ T cells in acquired aplastic anemia. TCRdb re-called the reads with MiXCR, one entry per CDR3 protein. The sample comprises 160,000 or so distinct CDR3 sequences, about two thirds of which are singletons, and approximately 50% rests with the top ten. The sequenced sample consisted of sorted CD4+, CD8+, or CD8+CD57+ T cells (not recorded which) from PBMCs. The receptors shown here come from a human donor with aplastic anemia. Both conserved end residues are part of each CDR3. A D gene is named only where the DNA matches it firmly. Not every row has a clone size; where given, it reads once, few, many or a size class.

V	D	size	length	J	CDR3	DNA
TRBV12-5	TRBD1	-	14	TRBJ1-6	CASSFDRVDSPLHF	TGTGCCAGCAGTTTCGACAGGGTTGATTCACCCCTCCACTTT
TRBV10-3	-	-	12	TRBJ1-1	CAIRSGSAEAFF	TGTGCCATCAGATCAGGGAGCGCTGAAGCTTTCTTT
TRBV2	TRBD1	-	19	TRBJ2-1	CASSENRGQSGRPYNEQFF	TGTGCCAGCAGTGAGAACAGGGGGCAATCCGGGAGGCCCTACAATGAGCAGTTCTTC
TRBV25-1	TRBD1	-	14	TRBJ1-1	CASSATGGWTEAFF	TGTGCCAGCAGTGCGACAGGGGGCTGGACTGAAGCTTTCTTT
TRBV7-9	TRBD2	-	15	TRBJ2-1	CASSVASGGYNEQFF	TGTGCCAGCAGCGTAGCGAGCGGGGGTTACAATGAGCAGTTCTTC
TRBV20-1	-	-	12	TRBJ2-7	CSARDGVYEQYF	TGCAGTGCTAGAGATGGGGTCTACGAGCAGTACTTC
TRBV24-1	-	-	17	TRBJ2-6	CATSGGQGPSGANVLTF	TGTGCCACCAGTGGGGGCCAGGGACCCTCTGGGGCCAACGTCCTGACTTTC
TRBV6-5	-	-	15	TRBJ2-7	CASSYSDSRAYGQYF	TGTGCCAGCAGTTACTCGGACAGTCGAGCCTACGGGCAGTACTTC
TRBV7-8	TRBD1	-	17	TRBJ1-5	CASSPRTGVVPPLPQHF	TGTGCCAGCAGCCCACGTACAGGGGTCGTCCCTCCCCTACCCCAGCATTTT
TRBV11-1	-	-	13	TRBJ2-5	CASSRTRGETQYF	TGTGCCAGCAGCCGGACTCGTGGAGAGACCCAGTACTTC
TRBV7-2	-	-	14	TRBJ2-7	CASSPKTGPYEQYF	TGTGCCAGCAGCCCCAAGACAGGACCCTACGAGCAGTACTTC
TRBV4-3	TRBD1	-	15	TRBJ2-7	CASSAGRGLTYEQYF	TGCGCCAGCAGCGCCGGCAGGGGGTTAACCTACGAGCAGTACTTC
TRBV25-1	TRBD1	many	24	TRBJ2-1	CASSEPPGREHRDREGPSYNEQFF	TGTGCCAGCAGTGAGCCCCCGGGGAGGGAGCACCGGGACAGGGAGGGGCCGTCCTACAATGAGCAGTTCTTC
TRBV24-1	TRBD2	-	18	TRBJ2-5	CATSDSRASGRLGETQYF	TGTGCCACCAGTGATTCCAGGGCTAGCGGGAGGTTGGGAGAGACCCAGTACTTC
TRBV5-1	TRBD1	-	16	TRBJ2-7	CASSLGQGALSYEQYF	TGCGCCAGCAGCTTGGGACAGGGGGCCCTCTCCTACGAGCAGTACTTC
TRBV15	-	-	15	TRBJ2-7	CATSRDPAGVYEQYF	TGTGCCACCAGCAGAGATCCAGCAGGGGTATACGAGCAGTACTTC
TRBV10-1	-	many	16	TRBJ2-3	CASSEGRGPSPDTQYF	TGCGCCAGCAGTGAAGGACGGGGGCCCTCCCCAGATACGCAGTATTTT
TRBV7-9	-	-	15	TRBJ2-7	CASSPVIGRSYEQYF	TGTGCCAGCAGCCCGGTAATCGGACGCTCCTACGAGCAGTACTTC
TRBV25-1	-	once	13	TRBJ2-7	CAAGLGESYEQYF	TGTGCCGCAGGTCTAGGAGAGTCCTACGAGCAGTACTTC
TRBV29-1	-	few	11	TRBJ2-7	CSVGHSYEQYF	TGCAGCGTTGGCCACTCCTACGAGCAGTACTTC
TRBV6-1	-	few	16	TRBJ2-1	CASSVGEGSSYNEQFF	TGTGCCAGCAGTGTCGGCGAGGGGAGCTCCTACAATGAGCAGTTCTTC
TRBV7-3	-	-	15	TRBJ2-5	CASSLTGAEGETQYF	TGCGCCAGCAGCTTAACCGGGGCCGAAGGAGAGACCCAGTACTTC
TRBV6-1	-	-	15	TRBJ2-7	CASSELDRTPGEQYF	TGTGCCAGCAGTGAATTAGACAGAACTCCTGGCGAGCAGTACTTC
TRBV27	-	-	15	TRBJ2-5	CASSSRQATWETQYF	TGTGCCAGCAGTTCAAGACAGGCCACGTGGGAGACCCAGTACTTC
TRBV9	-	-	16	TRBJ1-3	CASSASLGGERNTIYF	TGTGCCAGCAGCGCCAGCCTCGGGGGGGAGAGAAACACCATATATTTT
TRBV7-6	TRBD2	few	15	TRBJ2-3	CASSQAGGPQDTQYF	TGTGCCAGCAGCCAAGCGGGGGGGCCGCAAGATACGCAGTATTTT
TRBV20-1	TRBD2	few	15	TRBJ2-7	CSARDRLAGGYEQYF	TGCAGTGCTAGAGATCGCCTAGCGGGGGGGTACGAGCAGTACTTC
TRBV5-1	-	-	15	TRBJ1-1	CASCETGPMNTEAFF	TGCGCCAGCTGTGAGACAGGACCCATGAACACTGAAGCTTTCTTT
TRBV29-1	-	few	11	TRBJ1-1	CSVYPGPEAFF	TGCAGCGTTTATCCGGGACCTGAAGCTTTCTTT
TRBV5-1	-	-	14	TRBJ1-6	CASSIGTLNSPLHF	TGCGCCAGCAGCATCGGGACTCTTAATTCACCCCTCCACTTT
TRBV7-2	-	-	15	TRBJ2-1	CASSLQGSSWNEQFF	TGTGCCAGCAGCTTACAGGGCTCTTCTTGGAATGAGCAGTTCTTC
TRBV11-2	TRBD1	-	15	TRBJ2-7	CASSFSLGQGPEQYF	TGTGCCAGCAGCTTCTCCCTCGGACAGGGGCCCGAGCAGTACTTC
TRBV20-1	-	-	15	TRBJ2-5	CSARDSGQGSETQYF	-
TRBV20-1	-	few	13	TRBJ1-6	CSARSGRDSPLHF	TGCAGTGCTAGATCCGGGAGGGATTCACCCCTCCACTTT
TRBV24-1	-	-	13	TRBJ2-7	CATSDGEWREQYF	TGTGCCACCAGTGACGGGGAGTGGAGGGAGCAGTACTTC
TRBV7-2	-	-	15	TRBJ2-2	CASSAGDSNTGELFF	TGTGCCAGCAGCGCAGGGGACTCTAACACCGGGGAGCTGTTTTTT
TRBV4-3	-	-	13	TRBJ2-5	CAGREEAWETRYF	TGCGCCGGCAGGGAAGAAGCGTGGGAGACCCGGTACTTC
TRBV15	-	-	16	TRBJ2-5	CATIPGTWTEQETQDF	TGTGCCACCATCCCGGGCACATGGACAGAGCAAGAGACCCAGGACTTC
TRBV19	TRBD2	-	14	TRBJ2-1	CASRTSGDYNEQFF	TGTGCCAGTAGGACTAGCGGGGATTACAATGAGCAGTTCTTC
TRBV10-1	TRBD2	-	18	TRBJ2-1	CASPSRVAGGLWINEQFF	TGCGCCAGCCCGTCGAGGGTAGCGGGGGGGCTTTGGATCAATGAGCAGTTCTTC
TRBV20-1	TRBD1	-	14	TRBJ1-3	CSATLGQGGNTIYF	TGCAGTGCTACCCTAGGACAGGGAGGAAACACCATATATTTT
TRBV11-2	TRBD1	-	13	TRBJ1-6	CASSLGTAGTLHF	TGTGCCAGCAGTCTAGGGACAGCCGGCACCCTCCACTTT
TRBV25-1	-	-	11	TRBJ1-1	CASSEYTEAFF	TGTGCCAGCAGTGAATATACTGAAGCTTTCTTT
TRBV2	-	-	15	TRBJ2-7	CASRIRTVGAYEQYF	TGTGCCAGCAGGATCAGGACAGTGGGAGCCTACGAGCAGTACTTC
TRBV6-4	-	-	14	TRBJ1-6	CASSATGLNSPLHF	TGTGCCAGCAGTGCCACAGGGTTGAACTCACCCCTCCACTTT
TRBV20-1	-	-	13	TRBJ1-2	CSARPRANYGYTF	TGCAGTGCTAGACCCAGGGCCAACTATGGCTACACCTTC
TRBV5-4	-	-	14	TRBJ2-5	CASSSPRGGETQYF	TGTGCCAGCAGCTCCCCAAGGGGCGGGGAGACCCAGTACTTC
TRBV6-2/TRBV6-3	TRBD2	-	15	TRBJ2-1	CASSSAAGDYNEQFF	TGTGCCAGCAGTTCTGCGGCGGGAGACTACAATGAGCAGTTCTTC
TRBV7-2	TRBD1	-	16	TRBJ2-3	CASSANRGGGTDTQYF	TGTGCCAGCAGCGCGAACAGGGGTGGGGGCACAGATACGCAGTATTTT